This T cell receptor (beta chain) was identified during a study of T-cell reconstitution after alpha-beta-depleted transplantation in children. J gave up 2 bases and V 1 base, and 3 bases lay outside the gene matches. CDR3 size: 15 residues. A TCRbeta library incorporating unique molecular identifiers was prepared. TCRdb recomputed calls from the PCR reads with MiXCR, one row per CDR3 protein. In the table there are 100,000 to 150,000 distinct CDR3 sequences, around 23% of which are singletons. The sequence was collected from a male patient between 2 and 10 years old who had a stem cell transplant for chronic granulomatous disease, so the T cells may come from the graft donor. The V call is TRBV12-3 or TRBV12-4, the J call TRBJ2-5; 8 bases fit TRBD1. Sequencing was performed on PBMCs, mostly from graft donor cells, taken 180 days after TCRalphabeta/CD19-depleted stem cell transplant. This CDR3 is CASSLGQGTQETQYF. For the CDR3, the DNA is TGTGCCAGCAGTTTAGGACAGGGGACTCAAGAGACCCAGTACTTC.